The following is a T cell receptor beta chain sequence with its context. Its antigen is not identified. Germline V lookup: CDR1 SGHTS, CDR2 YDEGEE. Trimming pared 4 bases from V and 3 bases from J, leaving 16 bases between. This CDR3 is 15 amino acids long. The sample is drawn from a study of blood T cells in healthy people across ages. Regarding the study as a whole: Correlation between TCR beta diversity and naive T cell percentage was strong. More naive CD4+ cells and higher diversity were found in long-lived than in aged donors.

Combining a sample-barcoded 5' primer with a J-beta primer mix, a second PCR ran for about 7 to 12 cycles. Carrying 12 random nucleotides, a template-switch adaptor labeled each individual cDNA molecule. Via MiXCR, TCRdb re-called the 5' RACE reads, giving one row per CDR3 protein. The data contain 650,000 to 700,000 distinct CDR3 sequences, roughly half of them singletons. The specimen sequenced was blood. V and J are TRBV5-8 and TRBJ2-5; D might be TRBD1 (5 bases). This TCR derives from an elderly woman in good health. CDR3 region: CASSQLGRSEETQYF. The CDR3 DNA sequence: TGTGCCAGCAGCCAATTGGGGCGGTCCGAAGAGACCCAGTACTTC.